This TCR beta chain was observed in a study of T-cell reconstitution after alpha-beta-depleted transplantation in children. Researchers prepared the TCRbeta library using unique molecular identifiers, the study reports. TCRdb used MiXCR to reprocess the PCR reads, holding one entry per CDR3 protein. The data contain about 640,000 distinct CDR3 sequences, approximately 15% of them singletons. This clonotype was recorded many times. The V end was cut by 0 bases, the J end by 1 base, with 11 bases between. The CDR3 consists of 15 residues. Germline CDR1 is SGHDT and CDR2 is YYEEEE. The clonotype was recovered from a human donor who donated a stem cell graft to a child with acute myeloid leukemia. The sequencing used PBMCs from the stem cell graft donor, collected from the stem cell graft. This chain connects TRBV5-6 to TRBJ2-7, with D perhaps assigned TRBD1 or TRBD2 (5 bases each). The DNA for the CDR3 is TGTGCCAGCAGCTTGGTACCCGGGGCATCCTACGAGCAGTACTTC. Translating it yields CASSLVPGASYEQYF.